These T cell receptor beta chains were read from a single sample in a study of regulatory T cells in long-lasting Graves disease. TCRdb fed the multiplex PCR reads into MiXCR, producing one record per CDR3 protein. This table holds about 610,000 distinct CDR3 sequences, 15% to 20% found once. Separately, the same data were catalogued under a study of T cells in Graves' hyperthyroidism and ophthalmopathy.

The sample in question was peripheral blood mononuclear cells (PBMCs), obtained at new diagnosis, from a patient treated with antithyroid drugs. These receptors all stem from a man between 18 and 35 years old with Graves disease. Both conserved end residues are part of each CDR3. A D gene is named only where the DNA matches it firmly. Only some rows state a clone size, as once, few, many or a class for expanded clones.

TRBJ2-3 | 15 | TRBV5-1 | . | . | TGCGCCAGCAGCCCGGCGGGCAGCTACCCTAATACGCAGTATTTT | CASSPAGSYPNTQYF
TRBJ2-1 | 12 | TRBV7-9 | . | . | TGTGCCGCCACTAGGGGGACCAATGAGCAGTTCTTC | CAATRGTNEQFF
TRBJ2-2 | 15 | TRBV6-2/TRBV6-3 | few | TRBD2 | TGTGCCAGCAGTTCCCCGGGGGGATCCCCCGGGGAGCTGTTTTTT | CASSSPGGSPGELFF
TRBJ1-5 | 15 | TRBV30 | few | . | TGTGCCTGGAGTGAAGCGGAGTATAGCAATCAGCCCCAGCATTTT | CAWSEAEYSNQPQHF
TRBJ2-7 | 16 | TRBV7-8 | few | TRBD1 | TGTGCCAGCAGCTTAGCAGGGACAGCCATCTCCTACGAGCAGTACTTC | CASSLAGTAISYEQYF
TRBJ2-1 | 17 | TRBV5-1 | few | TRBD1 | TGCGCCAGCAGCAACGAAGGCCGGGACAGGGAAGTAAATGAGCAGTTCTTC | CASSNEGRDREVNEQFF
TRBJ2-2 | 15 | TRBV19 | . | . | TGTGCCAGTAGTATGGCGGGGCCGAACACCGGGGAGCTGTTTTTT | CASSMAGPNTGELFF
TRBJ2-5 | 13 | TRBV20-1 | . | . | TGCAGTGCCAAGGCCAGCGCCGAAGAGACCCAGTACTTC | CSAKASAEETQYF
TRBJ1-1 | 13 | TRBV18 | few | . | TGTGCCAGCCGCGGGATCCCGCTGAGGGAAGCTATCTTT | CASRGIPLREAIF
TRBJ1-3 | 11 | TRBV25-1 | . | . | TGTGCCAGCAGTCCAGGAGCTCCCATATATTTT | CASSPGAPIYF
TRBJ2-5 | 13 | TRBV28 | few | . | TGTGCCAGCAGTTTCTCCAGTTCAGAGACCCAGTACTTC | CASSFSSSETQYF
TRBJ1-2 | 17 | TRBV27 | . | . | TGTGCCAGCAGTTCTTACCAGGCCCAGAATGGGGGTTATGGCTACACCTTC | CASSSYQAQNGGYGYTF
TRBJ2-5 | 13 | TRBV12-3/TRBV12-4 | few | TRBD1 | TGTGCCAGCACCTCGGACAGGGAAGAGACCCAGTACTTC | CASTSDREETQYF
TRBJ1-1 | 16 | TRBV30 | many | . | TGTGCCTGGAGTGATCACTGGAGGGGGATCGCCACTGAAGCTTTCTTT | CAWSDHWRGIATEAFF
TRBJ1-1 | 14 | TRBV6-2/TRBV6-3 | . | . | TGTGCCAGCAGTTACTCCCACCCGAACACTGAAGCTTTCTTT | CASSYSHPNTEAFF
TRBJ2-2 | 15 | TRBV6-2/TRBV6-3 | few | . | TGTGCCAGCAGTTACGAGGGCAGAACCACCGGGGAGCTGTTTTTT | CASSYEGRTTGELFF
TRBJ1-1 | 14 | TRBV20-1 | . | . | TGCAGTGCCCCCATAAGCTGGGACACCACTGAAGCTTTCTTT | CSAPISWDTTEAFF
TRBJ2-3 | 15 | TRBV3-1 | many | . | TGTGCCAGCAGCTACCGCAATCGCGGCACAGATACGCAGTATTTT | CASSYRNRGTDTQYF
TRBJ1-4 | 17 | TRBV14 | . | . | TGTGCCAGCAGCCAAGTCCGGGCAGCCAAGGATGGTGAAAAACTGTTTTTT | CASSQVRAAKDGEKLFF
TRBJ2-4 | 13 | TRBV9 | once | . | TGTGCCAGCAGCGTGCGGGACGAAAACATTCAGTACTTC | CASSVRDENIQYF
TRBJ2-1 | 14 | TRBV19 | . | TRBD1 | TGTGCCAGTAGTATCGGGACAGAAAACAATGAGCAGTTCTTC | CASSIGTENNEQFF
TRBJ1-2 | 15 | TRBV15 | few | TRBD1 | TGTGCCACCAGCCCACGGACAGGGGGCAGCTATGGCTACACCTTC | CATSPRTGGSYGYTF
TRBJ1-5 | 15 | TRBV30 | many | . | TGTGCCTGGAGTCGAGGACGGATTAGCTATCAGCCCCAGCATTTT | CAWSRGRISYQPQHF
TRBJ2-1 | 17 | TRBV7-9 | . | TRBD2 | TGTGCCAGCACCCGCCCCCCGACTAGCGCCGGGACCAATGAGCAGTTCTTC | CASTRPPTSAGTNEQFF
TRBJ1-1 | 17 | TRBV10-3 | few | . | TGTGCCATCAGTGGTCTGTCCCAGACCAACTGGAACACTGAAGCTTTCTTT | CAISGLSQTNWNTEAFF
TRBJ1-1 | 14 | TRBV5-6 | many | TRBD1 | TGTGCCAGCAGCTCCCCGGGACAGGGGAATATTTTTTTCTTT | CASSSPGQGNIFFF
TRBJ1-1 | 13 | TRBV3-1 | many | . | TGTGCCAGCAGCCCACCCTGGAACACTGAAGCTTTCTTT | CASSPPWNTEAFF
TRBJ2-3 | 15 | TRBV7-3 | many | . | TGTGCCAGCAGCTCCTGGGACGTTGACACAGATACGCAGTATTTT | CASSSWDVDTDTQYF
TRBJ2-4 | 22 | TRBV7-2 | . | TRBD2 | TGTGCCAGCAGCTTAGTTGGCGGGAGCTTCCCCCGGTCGTTTCACGCCAAAAACATTCAGTACTTC | CASSLVGGSFPRSFHAKNIQYF
TRBJ1-1 | 17 | TRBV27 | . | TRBD1 | TGTGCCAGCAGTCCCCTCCTTGGGCAGGGGGCGAACACTGAAGCTTTCTTT | CASSPLLGQGANTEAFF
TRBJ2-1 | 16 | TRBV12-3/TRBV12-4 | . | TRBD2 | TGTGCCAGCAGTTTAGCGCTGAGCGGGAGGGCCAATGAGCAGTTCTTC | CASSLALSGRANEQFF
TRBJ2-7 | 19 | TRBV12-3/TRBV12-4 | . | TRBD1 | TGTGCCAGCAGTTTAGCGCCCAATTGGGGACAGGGGGGCAACTACGAGCAGTACTTC | CASSLAPNWGQGGNYEQYF
TRBJ1-1 | 18 | TRBV20-1 | . | . | TGCAGTGCTAGAGATGGTCGATTCGCAGGGAGACTGAGGACTGAAGCTTTCTTT | CSARDGRFAGRLRTEAFF
TRBJ2-7 | 14 | TRBV20-1 | many | TRBD2 | TGCAGTGCTGGAACTAGCGGAGTCACCTACGAGCAGTACTTC | CSAGTSGVTYEQYF
TRBJ2-2 | 18 | TRBV4-3 | . | TRBD2 | TGCGCCAGCAGCCTGCGGGAGGGTAGCTATTCTAACACCGGGGAGCTGTTTTTT | CASSLREGSYSNTGELFF
TRBJ2-1 | 12 | TRBV11-2 | many | . | TGTGCCAGCAGCCCGACTAAACCCGAGCAGTTCTTC | CASSPTKPEQFF
TRBJ2-7 | 12 | TRBV11-2 | . | TRBD2 | TGTGCCAGCAGCGTAGCGGGAGTCGAGCAGTACTTC | CASSVAGVEQYF
TRBJ2-7 | 14 | TRBV20-1 | many | . | TGCAGTGCTAGATTCCCGCGGGGGCCCTACGAGCAGTACTTC | CSARFPRGPYEQYF
TRBJ2-5 | 20 | TRBV7-9 | few | . | TGTGCCAGCAGCTTATTTCTAACTGATGAAAGGCAGTTAGAACAAGAGACCCAGTACTTC | CASSLFLTDERQLEQETQYF
TRBJ2-7 | 14 | TRBV7-2 | few | . | TGTGCCAGCAGCTTGGCCAGGCAGCCCTACGAGCAGTACTTC | CASSLARQPYEQYF
TRBJ1-2 | 12 | TRBV2 | . | . | TGTGCCAGCAGTGAATCCCTCTATGGCTACACCTTC | CASSESLYGYTF
TRBJ2-5 | 12 | TRBV12-5 | few | . | TGTGCTAGTGGACCAGCTACAGGAAGCCAGTACTTC | CASGPATGSQYF
TRBJ1-1 | 13 | TRBV20-1 | many | . | TGCAGTGCATCTAGAGGGGTGAACACTGAAGCTTTCTTT | CSASRGVNTEAFF
TRBJ1-5 | 15 | TRBV19 | few | . | TGTGCCAGTAGTCGTCGTTGGGGTGGAGACCAGCCCCAGCATTTT | CASSRRWGGDQPQHF
TRBJ1-3 | 14 | TRBV7-9 | few | . | TGTGCCAGCAGCTACGACATCTCTGGAAACACCATATATTTT | CASSYDISGNTIYF
TRBJ2-1 | 18 | TRBV11-2 | many | TRBD2 | TGTGCCAGCAGCTTAGCTGTTGCGGCGGGAGGGTATCCCAATGAGCAGTTCTTC | CASSLAVAAGGYPNEQFF
TRBJ1-2 | 14 | TRBV5-4 | few | . | TGTGCCAGCAGCTTGGGGGGGAGCTTAGGTGGCTACACCTTC | CASSLGGSLGGYTF
TRBJ2-3 | 19 | TRBV5-1 | . | TRBD2 | TGCGCCAGCAGCCAACGTTGGGAGGAGACTAGCGGGAGGTTAGATACGCAGTATTTT | CASSQRWEETSGRLDTQYF
TRBJ2-7 | 15 | TRBV2 | many | TRBD2 | TGTGCCAGCATGGAGACTAGCGGGAGCTCCTACGAGCAGTACTTC | CASMETSGSSYEQYF
TRBJ2-1 | 17 | TRBV11-2 | . | TRBD2 | TGTGCCAGCAGCTTGCTACTAGCGGGAGGGGGATACAATGAGCAGTTCTTC | CASSLLLAGGGYNEQFF
TRBJ2-2 | 14 | TRBV2 | few | . | TGTGCCAGCAGTGTGACGGGGGCCGCCGGGGAGCTGTTTTTT | CASSVTGAAGELFF
TRBJ2-7 | 14 | TRBV2 | . | . | TGTGCCAGCAGGGGTACGACAGGTACCTACGAGCAGTACTTC | CASRGTTGTYEQYF
TRBJ2-7 | 14 | TRBV7-9 | many | . | TGTGCCAGCAGCTTAGCTCGACAGGTCGACGAGCAGTACTTC | CASSLARQVDEQYF
TRBJ2-1 | 19 | TRBV12-3/TRBV12-4 | many | TRBD2 | TGTGCCAGCAGGCCGGGACTAGCGGGAGGCCCGAAAGACTACAATGAGCAGTTCTTC | CASRPGLAGGPKDYNEQFF
TRBJ2-1 | 16 | TRBV7-3 | . | TRBD2 | TGTGCCAGCAGTTCCGGATCTAGCGGGAGTCCTTATGAGCAGTTCTTC | CASSSGSSGSPYEQFF